Sequencing of this T cell receptor (beta chain) was carried out in a study of blood T cells in healthy people across ages. Study-wide results and limits: The unsorted PBMCs prevented any conclusive comparison of naive versus antigen-experienced cells.

Comments on this clonotype: Its antigen is unknown.

Primed by a sample-barcoded 5' primer and a J-beta primer mix, a second PCR proceeded for 7 to 11 cycles. TCRdb itself ran the 5' RACE reads through MiXCR, one entry per CDR3 protein. The data contain 1,800,000 or so distinct CDR3 sequences, about two fifths of them singletons. Drawn from each donor were 7.5 to 10 milliliters of peripheral blood. The CDR3 is 16 residues long. V trimming: 1 base; J trimming: 8 bases; junction bases outside the gene matches: 7. Germline loops: CDR1 LGHNA, CDR2 YSLEER. The receptor's source is a human donor in good health. The V and J genes are TRBV4-3 and TRBJ2-1, with TRBD2 matching 11 bases. The sample consisted of blood. CDR3 sequence: CASSQAVAGGRYEQFF. As DNA, the CDR3 is TGCGCCAGCAGCCAAGCGGTAGCGGGGGGGCGCTATGAGCAGTTCTTC.